Listed below are T cell receptor beta chains from one sample, sequenced in a study of blood T cells in healthy people across ages. One entry per CDR3 protein, called by TCRdb with MiXCR from the 5' RACE reads. Counted here are about 1.4 million distinct CDR3 sequences, approximately 59% occurring once; the ten biggest clones make up 5.5% to 8%. Sequenced: blood. Receptors originate from a man aged 18 to 30 in good health. Each CDR3 is given with its conserved first and last residue. The D gene is left open where the match is weak. Some rows have no size entry. The others give once, few or many, or a class for an expanded clone.

J gene	CDR3 length	D gene	V gene	clone size	CDR3 protein	CDR3 DNA
TRBJ2-1	12	-	TRBV6-5	-	CASSPGGSEQFF	TGTGCCAGCAGCCCGGGGGGCAGCGAGCAGTTCTTC
TRBJ2-1	14	TRBD2	TRBV7-2	-	CASSTMTSGRAKFF	TGTGCCAGCAGCACAATGACTAGCGGGAGGGCCAAGTTCTTC
TRBJ2-5	15	-	TRBV6-5	-	CASSPLGSEKETQYF	TGTGCCAGCAGTCCCCTGGGTAGCGAGAAAGAGACCCAGTACTTC
TRBJ2-1	14	-	TRBV29-1	-	CSVFTASEPNEQFF	TGCAGCGTTTTTACCGCTAGCGAACCAAATGAGCAGTTCTTC
TRBJ1-6	17	-	TRBV7-9	-	CASSLVLPGGDNSPLHF	TGTGCCAGCAGCTTAGTTCTTCCCGGAGGGGATAATTCACCCCTCCACTTT
TRBJ2-7	17	-	TRBV7-9	-	CASSFRIGGYSSYEQYF	TGTGCCAGCAGCTTTAGGATAGGTGGTTACAGCTCCTACGAGCAGTACTTC
TRBJ2-4	18	-	TRBV6-2/TRBV6-3	-	CASSYSSRSGSTFNIQYF	TGTGCCAGCAGTTACTCGAGTAGGTCAGGTTCGACCTTTAACATTCAGTACTTC
TRBJ2-7	14	TRBD1	TRBV20-1	few	CSARTGTGDSEQYF	TGCAGTGCTAGGACCGGGACAGGGGATAGCGAGCAGTACTTC
TRBJ2-3	19	TRBD2	TRBV6-2/TRBV6-3	-	CASSYSSAGGRIPTDTQYF	TGTGCCAGCAGTTACTCTAGCGCGGGGGGGCGGATACCCACAGATACGCAGTATTTT
TRBJ2-1	14	-	TRBV7-2	-	CASSRELAGNEQFF	TGTGCCAGCAGCCGAGAGCTGGCCGGAAATGAGCAGTTCTTC
TRBJ1-2	16	TRBD1	TRBV5-1	many	CASSPETGGQSYGYTF	TGCGCCAGCAGCCCCGAGACAGGGGGTCAATCCTATGGCTACACCTTC
TRBJ2-2	14	-	TRBV12-3/TRBV12-4	-	CASRESTQSGELFF	TGTGCCAGCAGAGAGAGCACTCAATCCGGGGAGCTGTTTTTT
TRBJ1-1	15	TRBD1	TRBV6-2/TRBV6-3	-	CASSEQGARNTEAFF	TGTGCCAGCAGCGAACAGGGGGCGAGGAACACTGAAGCTTTCTTT
TRBJ2-1	15	-	TRBV6-5	-	CASSYSYRGYNEQFF	TGTGCCAGCAGTTACTCGTATAGGGGATACAATGAGCAGTTCTTC
TRBJ2-7	14	-	TRBV12-3/TRBV12-4	many	CASSLSGTTYEQYF	TGTGCCAGCAGTTTAAGCGGAACCACCTACGAGCAGTACTTC
TRBJ2-5	14	-	TRBV4-2	-	CASSQVEAEETQYF	TGTGCCAGCAGCCAAGTAGAGGCGGAGGAGACCCAGTACTTC
TRBJ2-4	13	-	TRBV28	-	CASSLLGNLIQYF	TGTGCCAGCAGTTTGCTAGGGAATTTGATTCAGTACTTC
TRBJ2-7	14	-	TRBV7-9	-	CASSFTGIAYEQYF	TGTGCCAGCAGCTTTACAGGGATCGCCTACGAGCAGTACTTC
TRBJ2-7	13	-	TRBV25-1	-	CASSESWVGEQYF	TGTGCCAGCAGTGAATCTTGGGTGGGGGAGCAGTACTTC
TRBJ2-7	14	TRBD1	TRBV20-1	-	CSAVGQDYYYEQYF	TGCAGTGCTGTGGGACAGGACTACTACTACGAGCAGTACTTC
TRBJ2-1	12	TRBD2	TRBV29-1	few	CSVFGLAGEQFF	TGCAGCGTATTTGGACTAGCCGGTGAGCAGTTCTTC
TRBJ1-2	14	-	TRBV9	-	CASSAEERNLGYTF	TGTGCCAGCAGCGCAGAAGAAAGGAACCTTGGCTACACCTTC
TRBJ1-2	15	-	TRBV4-3	-	CASSQGAAGGYGYTF	TGCGCCAGCAGCCAAGGGGCGGCCGGTGGATATGGCTACACCTTC
TRBJ2-1	15	-	TRBV7-6	-	CASSRGGGGYNEQFF	TGTGCCAGCAGCCGAGGGGGGGGAGGTTACAATGAGCAGTTCTTC
TRBJ2-7	13	-	TRBV20-1	-	CSARVSGAEPQYF	TGCAGTGCTAGAGTTTCTGGGGCCGAACCCCAGTACTTC
TRBJ1-5	18	TRBD1	TRBV2	-	CASSWEGDRGVRNQPQHF	TGTGCCAGCAGTTGGGAGGGGGACAGGGGAGTACGTAATCAGCCCCAGCATTTT
TRBJ2-7	11	-	TRBV28	-	CALSDRNEQYF	TGTGCCCTCTCGGACAGAAACGAGCAGTACTTC
TRBJ1-2	16	-	TRBV7-9	-	CASSHLAGDYNYGYTF	TGTGCCAGCAGCCACTTAGCGGGGGATTATAACTATGGCTACACCTTC
TRBJ2-3	15	TRBD2	TRBV20-1	-	CSSDYSGDSTDTQYF	TGCAGTTCCGACTATAGCGGGGACTCCACAGATACGCAGTATTTT
TRBJ2-1	14	-	TRBV20-1	-	CSARVRVGYNEQFF	TGCAGTGCTAGAGTAAGGGTCGGCTACAATGAGCAGTTCTTC
TRBJ1-1	15	TRBD1	TRBV4-1	once	CASSQSGTGNTEAFF	TGCGCCAGCAGCCAATCCGGGACAGGGAACACTGAAGCTTTCTTT
TRBJ1-5	21	TRBD1	TRBV4-1	few	CASSKRIGAGTGGYSNQPQHF	TGCGCCAGCAGCAAACGTATAGGGGCTGGGACAGGGGGATATAGCAATCAGCCCCAGCATTTT
TRBJ2-3	11	-	TRBV20-1	-	CSASEPDTQYF	TGCAGTGCTAGTGAGCCAGATACGCAGTATTTT
TRBJ2-5	16	-	TRBV6-2/TRBV6-3	-	CASSVEAGGGQETQYF	TGTGCCAGCAGTGTGGAAGCCGGGGGAGGACAAGAGACCCAGTACTTC
TRBJ2-7	12	-	TRBV25-1	few	CASRDIQGEQYF	TGTGCCAGCAGAGACATCCAGGGCGAGCAGTACTTC
TRBJ2-1	20	TRBD2	TRBV7-8	few	CASSPEMGGNGAEAKNEQFF	TGTGCCAGCAGCCCAGAAATGGGGGGGAATGGAGCTGAAGCTAAGAATGAGCAGTTCTTC
TRBJ2-1	13	-	TRBV27	once	CASQPVMANEQFF	TGTGCCAGCCAACCGGTTATGGCCAATGAGCAGTTCTTC
TRBJ2-7	14	-	TRBV12-3/TRBV12-4	-	CASSPSGPLDEQYF	TGTGCCAGCAGCCCAAGCGGACCGCTTGACGAGCAGTACTTC
TRBJ2-3	15	TRBD1	TRBV12-3/TRBV12-4	few	CASRRTGLVSDTQYF	TGTGCCAGCAGGCGGACAGGGTTAGTTTCCGATACGCAGTATTTT
TRBJ1-1	14	-	TRBV11-2	-	CASSYREEVNEAFF	TGTGCCAGCAGCTACAGGGAAGAGGTGAATGAAGCTTTCTTT
TRBJ2-1	13	-	TRBV6-2/TRBV6-3	-	CASGDSDYNEQFF	TGTGCCAGCGGGGACTCCGACTACAATGAGCAGTTCTTC
TRBJ1-4	12	-	TRBV3-1	-	CASSHAPEKLFF	TGTGCCAGCAGCCACGCCCCCGAAAAACTGTTTTTT
TRBJ2-3	18	TRBD1	TRBV27	-	CASSLSALLTGGTDTQYF	TGTGCCAGCAGTTTATCGGCTTTATTGACAGGGGGCACAGATACGCAGTATTTT
TRBJ2-1	14	-	TRBV7-9	-	CASAIQRNYNEQFF	TGTGCCAGTGCCATCCAGCGCAACTACAATGAGCAGTTCTTC